One and the same sample provided the 6 T cell receptor beta chains below, sequenced in a study of human T cells and chemical hapten exposure (dated by TCRdb to the early 2020s). The time point label, read with the paper, signifies: patch test 2, 6 weeks after DPC sensitization. This sample's treatment or condition label indicates: therapeutic diphenylcyclopropenone sensitization with weekly scalp DPC. The library was generated by RACE. Sequenced on a NextSeq 500. The public reads were run again by TCRdb, first through fastp at Q25 and then through MiXCR, and only productive beta chains were kept. Every distinct CDR3 protein forms one entry, paired with its most common genes and DNA. The sample yields some 84,000 distinct CDR3 sequences; more than 9% were counted once. The ten most abundant clones make up approximately 5% of the sample. The sequenced sample was whole blood, obtained in connection with sensitization to the hapten diphenylcyclopropenone (DPC). All receptors come from a woman in her forties or fifties with alopecia areata. Some clones in this sample may be carry-over from other donors' samples.

The V and J genes are TRBV5-5 and TRBJ2-2, with D unclear. Germline lookup yields CDR1 SGHKS and CDR2 YYEKEE (reference sequence). This CDR3 has 13 amino acids. V lost 5 bases and J 1 base, leaving 6 bases between the germline ends. CDR3 in amino acids: CASSGWNTGELFF. CDR3 coding DNA: TGTGCCAGCAGTGGGTGGAACACCGGGGAGCTGTTTTTT. Together with reference TRBV5-5 and TRBJ2-2, the CDR3 gives the full variable domain: DAGVTQSPTHLIKTRGQQVTLRCSPISGHKSVSWYQQVLGQGPQFIFQYYEKEERGRGNFPDRFSARQFPNYSSELNVNALLLGDSALYLCASSGWNTGELFFGEGSRLTVL.

V is TRBV6-6 and J is TRBJ2-7; 9 bases match TRBD1. The germline V gene has CDR1 MNHNY and CDR2 SVGAGI (reference sequence). This CDR3 comprises 16 residues. J gave up 3 bases and V 0 bases, and 6 bases lay outside the gene matches. The CDR3 nucleotides read TGTGCCAGCAGTTACTCTAGGACAGGGGCGAACTACGAGCAGTACTTC. Protein: CASSYSRTGANYEQYF.

Ten or more counts support this clonotype. The chain couples TRBV6-5 to TRBJ2-7, with 10 positions matching TRBD1. The length of the CDR3 is 15 residues. The V gene's germline CDR1 is MNHEY and CDR2 SVGAGI. Trimming took 5 bases from V and 7 from J; bases not matched to a gene: 11. The CDR3 DNA reads TGTGCCAGCAGTACCACGACAGGGGGCTGGATTGAGCAGTACTTC. This translates into CASSTTTGGWIEQYF.

The chain links TRBV25-1 to TRBJ1-2; D is undetermined. CDR3 size: 13 residues. The V end was cut by 5 bases, the J end by 2 bases, with 9 bases between. CDR1 is MGHDK, CDR2 SYGVNS, per germline. The CDR3 region is CASSKPGNYGYTF. The CDR3 coding sequence is TGTGCCAGCAGTAAGCCGGGGAACTATGGCTACACCTTC.

This chain connects TRBV29-1 to TRBJ1-1; 10 positions match TRBD1. The J segment lost 5 bases and the V segment lost 7 bases, leaving 7 bases of the junction unmatched. The CDR3 is 13 amino acids. Germline lookup yields CDR1 SQVTM and CDR2 ANQGSEA. DNA for the CDR3: TGCAGCGGTCGACAGGGGGCAGGGACTGAAGCTTTCTTT. This codes for CSGRQGAGTEAFF.

Note on this clonotype: The junction departs from the called germline gene at one end, perhaps through a read error. V usage is TRBV27 and J usage is TRBJ1-2, with 10 nucleotides matching TRBD1. Germline V lookup: CDR1 MNHEY, CDR2 SMNVEV (reference sequence). The CDR3 extends over 13 amino acids. CDR3 bases: TGTGCCAGCAGGAGGACAGGGGGTGGTGGCTACCCCTTC. Translating gives CASRRTGGGGYPF.